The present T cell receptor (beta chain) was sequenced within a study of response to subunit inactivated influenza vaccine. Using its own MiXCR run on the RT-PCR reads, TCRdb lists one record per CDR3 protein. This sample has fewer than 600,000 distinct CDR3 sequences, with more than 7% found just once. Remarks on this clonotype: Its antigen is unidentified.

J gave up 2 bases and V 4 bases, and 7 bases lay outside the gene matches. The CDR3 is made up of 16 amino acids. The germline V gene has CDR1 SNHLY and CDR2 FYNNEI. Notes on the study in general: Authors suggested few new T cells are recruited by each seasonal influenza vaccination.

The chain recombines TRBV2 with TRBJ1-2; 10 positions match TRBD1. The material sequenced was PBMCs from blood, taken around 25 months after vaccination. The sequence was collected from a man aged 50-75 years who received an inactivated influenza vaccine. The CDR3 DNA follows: TGTGCCAGCAGTGGGGACAGGGGAAGGGTGAACTATGGCTACACCTTC. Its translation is CASSGDRGRVNYGYTF.